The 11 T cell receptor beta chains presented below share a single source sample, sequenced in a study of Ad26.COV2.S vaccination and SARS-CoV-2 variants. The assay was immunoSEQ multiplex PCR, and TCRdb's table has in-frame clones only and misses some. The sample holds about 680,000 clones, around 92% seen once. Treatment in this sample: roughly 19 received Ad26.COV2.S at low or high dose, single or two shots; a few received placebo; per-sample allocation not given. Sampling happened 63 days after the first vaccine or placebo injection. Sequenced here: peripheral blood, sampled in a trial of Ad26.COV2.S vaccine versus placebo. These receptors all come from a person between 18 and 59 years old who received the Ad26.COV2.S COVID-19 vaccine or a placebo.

CDR3 amino acids: CASVPSGQHYGYTF. CDR3 nucleotide sequence: TGTGCTAGTGTCCCTTCGGGACAGCACTATGGCTACACCTTC. The rearrangement joins TRBV12-5 to TRBJ1-2; 7 nucleotides line up with TRBD1. V dropped 7 bases and J dropped 3; count of bases not matched to a gene: 8. Germline V gene sequence: CDR1 LGHNT, CDR2 FRNRAP. This CDR3 spans 14 amino acids.

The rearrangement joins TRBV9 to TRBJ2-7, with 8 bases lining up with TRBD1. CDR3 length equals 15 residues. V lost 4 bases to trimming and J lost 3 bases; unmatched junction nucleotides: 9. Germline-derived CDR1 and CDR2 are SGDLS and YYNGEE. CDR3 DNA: TGTGCCAGCAGCCAAACATCAGGGGGCATCTACGAGCAGTACTTC. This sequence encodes CASSQTSGGIYEQYF.

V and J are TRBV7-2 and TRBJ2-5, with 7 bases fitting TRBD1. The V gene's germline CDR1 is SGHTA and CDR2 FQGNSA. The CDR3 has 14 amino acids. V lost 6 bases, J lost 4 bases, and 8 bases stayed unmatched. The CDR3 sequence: CASRRQGSGETQYF. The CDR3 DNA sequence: TGTGCCAGCAGGAGACAGGGCTCGGGAGAGACCCAGTACTTC.

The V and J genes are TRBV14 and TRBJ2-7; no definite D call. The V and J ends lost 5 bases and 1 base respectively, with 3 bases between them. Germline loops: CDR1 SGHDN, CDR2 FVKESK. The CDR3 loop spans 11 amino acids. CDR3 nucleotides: TGTGCCAGCAGCGCTTCCTACGAGCAGTACTTC. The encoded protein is CASSASYEQYF. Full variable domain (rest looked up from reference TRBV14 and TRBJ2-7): EAGVTQFPSHSVIEKGQTVTLRCDPISGHDNLYWYRRVMGKEIKFLLHFVKESKQDESGMPNNRFLAERTGGTYSTLKVQPAELEDSGVYFCASSASYEQYFGPGTRLTVT.

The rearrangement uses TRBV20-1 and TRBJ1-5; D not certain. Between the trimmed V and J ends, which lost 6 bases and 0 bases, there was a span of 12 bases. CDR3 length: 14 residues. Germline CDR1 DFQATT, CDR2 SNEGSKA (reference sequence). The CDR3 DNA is TGCAGTGCCAGTTTCAGGAATAGCAATCAGCCCCAGCATTTT. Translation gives CSASFRNSNQPQHF.

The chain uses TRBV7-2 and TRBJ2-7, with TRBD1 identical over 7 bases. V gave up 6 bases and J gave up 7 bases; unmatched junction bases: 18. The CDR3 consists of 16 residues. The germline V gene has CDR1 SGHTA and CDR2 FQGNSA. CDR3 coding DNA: TGTGCCAGCAGTAAAGAAGGGACAGCACACTACGTGGAGCAGTACTTC. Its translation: CASSKEGTAHYVEQYF.

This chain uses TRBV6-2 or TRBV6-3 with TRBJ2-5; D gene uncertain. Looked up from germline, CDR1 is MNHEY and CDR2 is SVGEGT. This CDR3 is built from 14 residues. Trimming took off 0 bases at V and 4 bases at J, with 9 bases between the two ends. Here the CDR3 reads CASSYSHIPETQYF. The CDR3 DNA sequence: TGTGCCAGCAGTTACTCGCATATACCAGAGACCCAGTACTTC.

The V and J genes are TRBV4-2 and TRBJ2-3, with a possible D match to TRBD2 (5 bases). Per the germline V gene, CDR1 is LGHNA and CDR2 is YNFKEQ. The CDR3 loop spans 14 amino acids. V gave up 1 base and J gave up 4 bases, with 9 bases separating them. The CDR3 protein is CASSQGTPSDTQYF. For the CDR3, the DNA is TGTGCCAGCAGCCAAGGGACTCCCTCAGATACGCAGTATTTT.

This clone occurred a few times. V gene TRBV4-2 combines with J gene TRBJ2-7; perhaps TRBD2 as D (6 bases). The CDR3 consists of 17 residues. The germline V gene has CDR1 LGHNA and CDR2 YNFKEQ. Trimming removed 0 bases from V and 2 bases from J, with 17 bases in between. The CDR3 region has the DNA TGTGCCAGCAGCCAAGATCTCGCCTGGAGGGGTCCCTACGAGCAGTACTTC. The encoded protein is CASSQDLAWRGPYEQYF.

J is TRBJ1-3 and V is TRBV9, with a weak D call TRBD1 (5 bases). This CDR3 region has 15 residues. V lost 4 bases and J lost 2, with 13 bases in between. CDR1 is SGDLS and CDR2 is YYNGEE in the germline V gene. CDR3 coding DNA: TGTGCCAGCAGCCCCTACGGGGACCCTGGAAACACCATATATTTT. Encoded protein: CASSPYGDPGNTIYF.

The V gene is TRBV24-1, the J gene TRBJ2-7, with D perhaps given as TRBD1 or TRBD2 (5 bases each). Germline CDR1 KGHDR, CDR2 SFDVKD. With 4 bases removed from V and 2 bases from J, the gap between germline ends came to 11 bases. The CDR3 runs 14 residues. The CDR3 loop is CATSDSPGPYEQYF. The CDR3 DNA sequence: TGTGCCACCAGTGACAGCCCGGGACCCTACGAGCAGTACTTC.